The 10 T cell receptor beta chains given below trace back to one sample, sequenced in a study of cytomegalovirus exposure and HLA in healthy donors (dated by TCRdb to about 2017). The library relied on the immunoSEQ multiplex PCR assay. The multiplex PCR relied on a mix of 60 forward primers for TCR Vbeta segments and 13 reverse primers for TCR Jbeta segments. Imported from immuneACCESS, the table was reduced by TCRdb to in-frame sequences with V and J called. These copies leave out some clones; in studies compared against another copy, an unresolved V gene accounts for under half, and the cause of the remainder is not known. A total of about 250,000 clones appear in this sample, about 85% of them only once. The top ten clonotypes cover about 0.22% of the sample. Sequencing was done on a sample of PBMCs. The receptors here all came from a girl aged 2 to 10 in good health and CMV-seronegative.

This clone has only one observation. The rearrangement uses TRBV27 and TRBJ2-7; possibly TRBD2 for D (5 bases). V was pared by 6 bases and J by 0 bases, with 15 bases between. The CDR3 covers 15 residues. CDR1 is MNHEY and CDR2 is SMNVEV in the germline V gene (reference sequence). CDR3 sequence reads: CASRRRAPVSYEQYF. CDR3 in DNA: TGTGCCAGCAGACGGCGGGCGCCGGTCTCCTACGAGCAGTACTTC.

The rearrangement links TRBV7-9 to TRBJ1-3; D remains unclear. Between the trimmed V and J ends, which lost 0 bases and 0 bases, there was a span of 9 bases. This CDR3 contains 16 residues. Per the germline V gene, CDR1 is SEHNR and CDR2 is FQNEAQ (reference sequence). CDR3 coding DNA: TGTGCCAGCAGCTTAGCCTCTCCCAGCTCTGGAAACACCATATATTTT. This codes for CASSLASPSSGNTIYF.

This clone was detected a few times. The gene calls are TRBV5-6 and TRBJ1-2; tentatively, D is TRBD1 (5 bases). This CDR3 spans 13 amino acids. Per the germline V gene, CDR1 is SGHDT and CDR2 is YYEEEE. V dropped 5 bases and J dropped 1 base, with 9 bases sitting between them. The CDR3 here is CASRVQGNYGYTF. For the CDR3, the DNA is TGTGCCAGCAGGGTCCAGGGTAACTATGGCTACACCTTC.

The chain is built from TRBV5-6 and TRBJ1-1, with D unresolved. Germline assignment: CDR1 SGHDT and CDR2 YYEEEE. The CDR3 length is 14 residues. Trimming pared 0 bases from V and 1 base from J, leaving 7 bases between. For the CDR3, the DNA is TGTGCCAGCAGCTTGGGACACCGGAACACTGAAGCTTTCTTT. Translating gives CASSLGHRNTEAFF.

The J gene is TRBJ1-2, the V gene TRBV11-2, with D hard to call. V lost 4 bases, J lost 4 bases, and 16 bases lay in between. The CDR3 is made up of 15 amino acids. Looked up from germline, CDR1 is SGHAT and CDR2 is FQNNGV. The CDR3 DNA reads TGTGCCAGCAGCTCCGGACTGTTCCCCCTCTATGGCTACACCTTC. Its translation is CASSSGLFPLYGYTF.

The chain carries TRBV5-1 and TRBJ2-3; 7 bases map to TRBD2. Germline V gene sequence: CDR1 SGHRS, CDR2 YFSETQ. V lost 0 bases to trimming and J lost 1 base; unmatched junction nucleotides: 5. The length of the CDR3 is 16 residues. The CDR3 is CASSLAKRGGTDTQYF. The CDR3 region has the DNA TGCGCCAGCAGCTTGGCCAAGCGGGGAGGCACAGATACGCAGTATTTT.

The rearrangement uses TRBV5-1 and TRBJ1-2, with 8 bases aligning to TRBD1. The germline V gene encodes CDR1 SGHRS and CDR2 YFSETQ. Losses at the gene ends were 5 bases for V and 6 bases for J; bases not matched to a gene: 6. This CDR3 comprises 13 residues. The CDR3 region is CASRADREDGYTF. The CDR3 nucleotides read TGCGCCAGCAGGGCGGACAGGGAGGATGGCTACACCTTC.

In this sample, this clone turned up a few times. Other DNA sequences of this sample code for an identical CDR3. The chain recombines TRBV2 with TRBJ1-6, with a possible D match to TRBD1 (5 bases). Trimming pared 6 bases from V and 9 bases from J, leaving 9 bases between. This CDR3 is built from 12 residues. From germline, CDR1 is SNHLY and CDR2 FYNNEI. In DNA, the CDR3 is TGTGCCAGCAGAGCCCAGGGTTCACCCCTCCACTTT. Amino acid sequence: CASRAQGSPLHF.

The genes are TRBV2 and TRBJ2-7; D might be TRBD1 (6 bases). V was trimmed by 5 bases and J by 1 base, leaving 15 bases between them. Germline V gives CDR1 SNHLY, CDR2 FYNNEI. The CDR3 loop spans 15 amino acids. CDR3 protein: CASSLPSRGSYEQYF. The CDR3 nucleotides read TGTGCCAGCAGTCTGCCAAGCAGGGGTTCCTACGAGCAGTACTTC.

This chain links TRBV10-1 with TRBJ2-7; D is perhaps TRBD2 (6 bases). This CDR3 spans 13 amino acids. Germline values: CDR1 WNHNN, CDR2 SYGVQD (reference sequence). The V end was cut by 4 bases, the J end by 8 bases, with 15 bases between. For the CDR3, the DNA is TGCGCCAGCAGTGTCCGGGAGTCGGGGCAGCAGTACTTC. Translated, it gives CASSVRESGQQYF.